This T cell receptor beta chain was profiled in a study of shared clonotypes between healthy human individuals. Study-level findings and limits: What rarefaction showed was incomplete sorted-subset sequencing despite large depth.

Of note for this clone: Its specificity is not known.

The CDR3 has 13 residues. From germline, CDR1 is KGHSH and CDR2 LQKENI. V lost 4 bases, J lost 8 bases, and 12 bases lay in between. Terminally differentiated effector memory CD45RA+ cells were excluded by CCR7 positive selection of CD45RO-negative cells. Repertoires were generated with immunoSEQ multiplex PCR, while TCRdb's copy carries only in-frame clones and drops some. This sample carries roughly 2,000,000 clones, about 94% of them seen once, and the ten largest clones take roughly 1.2%. The sequencing input was naive CD8+ T cells sorted from blood. The sequence came from a man between 18 and 35 years old in good health. The chain employs TRBV18 and TRBJ2-1; D is perhaps TRBD1 (5 bases). The DNA for the CDR3 is TGTGCCAGCTCACAAACCCCCAGGGATGAGCAGTTCTTC. It encodes CASSQTPRDEQFF.